The present T cell receptor beta chain was sequenced within a study of T cells in Graves' hyperthyroidism and ophthalmopathy. Study conclusions and caveats: Most thyroid clonotypes expanded above 0.001 were also detected in blood.

It was RNA transcripts that yielded the amplified TCR beta CDR3 regions. With the HTBI primer set, the TCR CDR3 went through a first round of RT-PCR. TCRdb re-called the multiplex PCR reads with MiXCR, one entry per CDR3 protein. This table has about 770,000 distinct CDR3 sequences, 18% appearing once. Per the germline V gene, CDR1 is SGDLS and CDR2 is YYNGEE. Trimming took off 0 bases at V and 4 bases at J, with 13 bases between the two ends. CDR3 length: 15 residues. This clonotype was found a few times. Its target is unknown. The study excluded patients with uncontrolled infection, other autoimmune disease, pregnancy or lactation. Cells are PBMCs isolated from more than 8.5 ml of fresh blood.

This clonotype was sampled from a woman in her forties or fifties with Graves' hyperthyroidism that later progressed to Graves' ophthalmopathy. Sequenced sample: blood. The rearrangement links TRBV9 to TRBJ1-1; D is possibly TRBD1 (5 bases). CDR3 amino acids: CASSVGVGVITEAFF. Written as DNA, the CDR3 is TGTGCCAGCAGCGTAGGAGTAGGGGTGATCACTGAAGCTTTCTTT. Drawing the rest from reference TRBV9 and TRBJ1-1, the complete variable domain is DSGVTQTPKHLITATGQRVTLRCSPRSGDLSVYWYQQSLDQGLQFLIQYYNGEERAKGNILERFSAQQFPDLHSELNLSSLELGDSALYFCASSVGVGVITEAFFGQGTRLTVV.